What follows are 32 T cell receptor beta chains derived from one specimen sequenced in a study of blood T cell repertoires in COVID-19 (dated by TCRdb to 2018 to 2021). The method behind the library was the immunoSEQ multiplex PCR assay. TCRdb stores this immuneACCESS table with in-frame sequences only. Part of the clones is absent; in the studies checked, under half of the shortfall reflects unresolved V genes, and no reason is known for the rest. This sample lists some 370,000 clones; over 75% were detected once. The ten largest clones add up to about 10% of the sample. The sequencing input was peripheral blood. Source of these receptors: a woman between 25 and 40 years old with COVID-19, enrolled during active disease.

This chain connects TRBV6-1 to TRBJ2-7; TRBD1 is a possible D gene (5 bases). Germline V gives CDR1 MNHNS, CDR2 SASEGT. The CDR3 runs to 15 residues. V lost 2 bases and J 3 bases, leaving 14 bases between the germline ends. CDR3 residues: CASSELVGPFYEQYF. CDR3 sequence (DNA): TGTGCCAGCAGTGAATTGGTGGGGCCCTTCTACGAGCAGTACTTC.

This sequence joins TRBV9 and TRBJ2-4; 8 nucleotides agree with TRBD1. CDR1 is SGDLS and CDR2 is YYNGEE in the germline V gene. Trimming removed 4 bases from V and 5 bases from J; junction bases left unmatched: 11. The CDR3 loop spans 16 amino acids. Written as DNA, the CDR3 is TGTGCCAGCAGCCCCCGGACAGGGTTCTCCCAAAACATTCAGTACTTC. This translates into CASSPRTGFSQNIQYF. Full variable domain (rest looked up from reference TRBV9 and TRBJ2-4): DSGVTQTPKHLITATGQRVTLRCSPRSGDLSVYWYQQSLDQGLQFLIQYYNGEERAKGNILERFSAQQFPDLHSELNLSSLELGDSALYFCASSPRTGFSQNIQYFGAGTRLSVL.

This sequence joins TRBV6-4 and TRBJ2-2; 10 bases align to TRBD1. The CDR3 is 15 residues long. Trimming cost V 8 bases and J 6 bases; bases outside gene matches: 9. The germline V gene encodes CDR1 MRHNA and CDR2 SNTAGT. CDR3 in DNA: TGTGCCAGCGGCACCGGGACAGGGGTTCCCGGGGAGCTGTTTTTT. The encoded protein is CASGTGTGVPGELFF.

This chain joins TRBV21-1 and TRBJ2-1; the D call of TRBD2 is as the table states it, not checked on the DNA. TRBV21-1 is described as a pseudogene. This CDR3 region has 15 residues. The CDR3 coding sequence is TGTGCCAGCAGCAAAGTCCTGTTAGTAGATGATGAGCAGTTCTTC. Its translation is CASSKVLLVDDEQFF.

The genes are TRBV11-2 and TRBJ1-1; 7 bases are a match to TRBD1. The CDR3 loop spans 13 amino acids. The ends lost 5 bases at V and 10 bases at J; junction bases unmatched: 10. The germline gives CDR1 SGHAT, CDR2 FQNNGV. The CDR3 loop reads CASSQRQGLGAFF. CDR3 in DNA: TGTGCCAGCAGCCAAAGACAGGGCCTCGGAGCTTTCTTT.

To note about this clone: An end of the junction differs from the germline gene, which may be a read error. This sequence joins TRBV5-1 and TRBJ2-5, with D tentatively TRBD1 (6 bases). The germline V gene has CDR1 SGHRS and CDR2 YFSETQ. The CDR3 has 15 amino acids. In DNA form, the CDR3 reads TGCGCCAGCAGGAAGTCTGGGGGCCAGCAAGGGACCCAGTACTTC. It encodes CASRKSGGQQGTQYF.

The chain combines TRBV7-3 with TRBJ2-7; D call uncertain. The ends were cut back, 2 bases at V and 0 bases at J, with 11 bases in the middle. This CDR3 is built from 15 residues. Germline CDR1 reads SGHTA; CDR2 reads FQGTGA. The CDR3, as DNA: TGTGCCAGCAGCTTAGGCTCTGCCCCCTCCTACGAGCAGTACTTC. Translating gives CASSLGSAPSYEQYF.

This chain joins TRBV19 and TRBJ2-1; 10 nucleotides match TRBD2. The CDR3 is made up of 14 amino acids. CDR1 and CDR2 from the germline V gene are LNHDA and SQIVND (reference sequence). The trim removed 6 bases at V and 7 bases at J, leaving 6 bases unmatched. The CDR3 DNA is TGTGCCAGTAGCGGACTAGCGGTATGGAATGAGCAGTTCTTC. This sequence encodes CASSGLAVWNEQFF. Full variable domain (remainder filled in from reference TRBV19 and TRBJ2-1): DGGITQSPKYLFRKEGQNVTLSCEQNLNHDAMYWYRQDPGQGLRLIYYSQIVNDFQKGDIAEGYSVSREKKESFPLTVTSAQKNPTAFYLCASSGLAVWNEQFFGPGTRLTVL.

J is TRBJ1-4 and V is TRBV2; 10 bases match TRBD1. Germline V gene data show CDR1 as SNHLY and CDR2 as FYNNEI. CDR3 length: 19 amino acids. J lost 0 bases, V lost 6 bases, and 13 bases had no gene match. CDR3 DNA: TGTGCCAGCAGGGGAACCGGGACAGGGGCCCTTGCAACTAATGAAAAACTGTTTTTT. It encodes CASRGTGTGALATNEKLFF.

The rearrangement links TRBV10-3 to TRBJ1-1; maybe TRBD1 (6 bases). The CDR3 is 13 residues long. V dropped 3 bases and J dropped 5 bases, with 10 bases sitting between them. Germline V gene lookup returns CDR1 ENHRY and CDR2 SYGVKD. CDR3 amino acids: CAISDGRGTEAFF. The CDR3 region has the DNA TGTGCCATCAGTGACGGCAGGGGAACTGAAGCTTTCTTT.

The chain combines TRBV19 with TRBJ1-5, with D uncertain. V shed 3 bases and J shed 3 bases, with 21 bases lying between them. Per the germline V gene, CDR1 is LNHDA and CDR2 is SQIVND (reference sequence). The CDR3 sequence is 18 residues long. The CDR3, as DNA: TGTGCCAGTAGTATTCGCAGCGTAGGAGCAGATTACAATCAGCCCCAGCATTTT. Protein: CASSIRSVGADYNQPQHF.

CDR3 amino acids: CARSSRGSSYNEQFF. In DNA form, the CDR3 reads TGTGCCAGATCATCCCGGGGGAGTTCCTACAATGAGCAGTTCTTC. V and J are TRBV2 and TRBJ2-1; tentative D call: TRBD2 (6 bases). The CDR3 runs 15 residues. Germline V gene lookup returns CDR1 SNHLY and CDR2 FYNNEI. Deletions cut 9 bases from V and 1 base from J, with 16 bases between.

In this sample, this clone turned up once. DNA of the CDR3: TGTGCCAGCAGCTCCGCGCCCGGGACTAGCGGCTACAATGAGCAGTTCTTC. It codes for CASSSAPGTSGYNEQFF. J is TRBJ2-1 and V is TRBV7-3, with TRBD2 identical over 11 bases. The CDR3 spans 17 residues. The ends lost 4 bases at V and 3 bases at J; junction bases unmatched: 8. CDR1 SGHTA and CDR2 FQGTGA come from the germline V gene. The full variable domain, its missing parts supplied by reference TRBV7-3 and TRBJ2-1, is GAGVSQTPSNKVTEKGKYVELRCDPISGHTALYWYRQSLGQGPEFLIYFQGTGAADDSGLPNDRFFAVRPEGSVSTLKIQRTERGDSAVYLCASSSAPGTSGYNEQFFGPGTRLTVL.

The chain employs TRBV28 and TRBJ1-2; no reliable D call. The CDR3 is 13 residues long. Trimming shortened V by 8 bases and J by 8 bases, and 18 bases separated the two germline ends. CDR1 MDHEN and CDR2 SYDVKM come from the germline V gene. CDR3 sequence reads: CASSDVQRGGYTF. The CDR3 DNA is TGTGCCAGCTCCGACGTCCAAAGAGGCGGCTACACCTTC.

V and J are TRBV28 and TRBJ2-7, with D tentatively TRBD1 (6 bases). With 3 bases removed from V and 6 bases from J, the gap between germline ends came to 9 bases. This CDR3 is 12 amino acids long. Germline V gene data show CDR1 as MDHEN and CDR2 as SYDVKM. The CDR3 region is CASSFRTAEQYF. The CDR3, as DNA: TGTGCCAGCAGTTTTCGGACAGCCGAGCAGTACTTC.

V usage is TRBV7-8 and J usage is TRBJ2-1, with 7 bases that match TRBD2. From germline, CDR1 is SGHVS and CDR2 FQNEAQ. The CDR3 length is 14 residues. V trimming: 5 bases; J trimming: 7 bases; junction bases outside the gene matches: 8. The CDR3 coding sequence is TGTGCCAGCAGCAGGACCCGACTAGCTAATGAGCAGTTCTTC. The encoded protein is CASSRTRLANEQFF.

In regard to this clone: This same CDR3 is encoded by further DNA sequences in the sample. The genes are TRBV5-1 and TRBJ2-7; 8 bases line up with TRBD1. There are 14 residues in the CDR3. Per the germline V gene, CDR1 is SGHRS and CDR2 is YFSETQ. The trim removed 5 bases at V and 2 bases at J, leaving 6 bases unmatched. CDR3 amino acids: CASSPGQGAYEQYF. The CDR3 nucleotides read TGCGCCAGCAGTCCCGGACAGGGAGCCTACGAGCAGTACTTC.

This clone has only one observation. The chain joins TRBV10-3 to TRBJ1-2; D is perhaps TRBD1 (5 bases). With 0 bases removed from V and 1 base from J, the gap between germline ends came to 9 bases. Germline CDR1 is ENHRY and CDR2 is SYGVKD. This CDR3 comprises 15 residues. The CDR3 loop is CAISESRQSNYGYTF. CDR3 DNA: TGTGCCATCAGTGAGTCGAGACAGAGTAACTATGGCTACACCTTC.

The chain is built from TRBV28 and TRBJ1-1; tentatively, D is TRBD1 (5 bases). V dropped 7 bases and J dropped 5 bases, with 11 bases sitting between them. Germline V gives CDR1 MDHEN, CDR2 SYDVKM. This CDR3 has 12 residues. CDR3 sequence reads: CASTTRGTEAFF. The CDR3 DNA sequence: TGTGCCAGCACCACACGGGGGACTGAAGCTTTCTTT. Combining the CDR3 with reference TRBV28 and TRBJ1-1 gives the whole variable domain DVKVTQSSRYLVKRTGEKVFLECVQDMDHENMFWYRQDPGLGLRLIYFSYDVKMKEKGDIPEGYSVSREKKERFSLILESASTNQTSMYLCASTTRGTEAFFGQGTRLTVV.

The V call is TRBV12-3 or TRBV12-4, the J call TRBJ2-7; D perhaps matches TRBD1 (5 bases). Trimming took off 6 bases at V and 6 bases at J, with 12 bases between the two ends. The CDR3 sequence is 12 residues long. The CDR3 protein is CASRTQGSEQYF. The DNA of the CDR3 is TGTGCCAGCAGGACTCAGGGTAGCGAGCAGTACTTC.

The chain couples TRBV9 to TRBJ2-3, with 8 bases matching TRBD1. CDR1 and CDR2 from the germline V gene are SGDLS and YYNGEE. V lost 4 bases, J lost 6 bases, and 13 bases stayed unmatched. The CDR3 loop spans 16 amino acids. In DNA, the CDR3 is TGTGCCAGCAGCTCCACCGGAAGGACAGGGACGGATACGCAGTATTTT. Its translation: CASSSTGRTGTDTQYF.

This clone showed up just once. The chain employs TRBV4-3 and TRBJ1-1, with 7 positions matching TRBD1. Trimming took 1 base from V and 4 from J; bases not matched to a gene: 9. Germline CDR1 reads LGHNA; CDR2 reads YSLEER. This CDR3 comprises 16 residues. In nucleotides, the CDR3 is TGCGCCAGCAGCCAAGGGGCCCGAGGGGGCGGCACTGAAGCTTTCTTT. Translating it yields CASSQGARGGGTEAFF.

The rearrangement links TRBV23-1 to TRBJ2-3; 7 bases are shared with TRBD2. TRBV23-1 is an ORF, and what it does is uncertain. This CDR3 has 16 amino acids. V was clipped by 3 bases and J by 5 bases; unmatched bases: 11. CDR3 nucleotide sequence: TGCGCCAGCAGTCATATTAGGCGGGAGCTGGGAGATACGCAGTATTTT. Residues: CASSHIRRELGDTQYF.

This chain links TRBV4-2 with TRBJ2-2; TRBD1 agrees at 8 bases. This CDR3 region has 18 residues. The V segment lost 0 bases and the J segment 0 bases; nucleotides outside the gene matches: 6. Germline CDR1 LGHNA, CDR2 YNFKEQ. CDR3 amino acids: CASSQETGQASNTGELFF. The CDR3 DNA is TGTGCCAGCAGCCAAGAAACGGGACAGGCTTCGAACACCGGGGAGCTGTTTTTT.

V usage is TRBV7-8 and J usage is TRBJ2-2; 9 positions agree with TRBD2. The CDR3 runs to 15 residues. Germline CDR1 SGHVS, CDR2 FQNEAQ. Losses at the gene ends were 7 bases for V and 6 bases for J; bases not matched to a gene: 9. CDR3 bases: TGTGCCAGCACCCTAAGCGGGAGGAGGGCCGGGGAGCTGTTTTTT. Encoded protein: CASTLSGRRAGELFF.

This chain joins TRBV24-1 and TRBJ2-3, with unresolved D. Germline values: CDR1 KGHDR, CDR2 SFDVKD. The CDR3 has 13 residues. V was shortened by 2 bases and J by 4 bases, with 6 bases between the two germline ends. The chain's CDR3 is CATSDYPADTQYF. The DNA of the CDR3 is TGTGCCACCAGTGATTATCCCGCAGATACGCAGTATTTT.

The J gene is TRBJ2-5, the V gene TRBV6-5; tentative D call: TRBD2 (6 bases). The germline CDR1 and CDR2 sequences are MNHEY and SVGAGI. V lost 2 bases, J lost 0 bases, and 13 bases lay in between. This CDR3 spans 16 amino acids. The CDR3, as DNA: TGTGCCAGCAGTTACGTGTGGCGGGGCCACCAAGAGACCCAGTACTTC. Translating gives CASSYVWRGHQETQYF.

V and J are TRBV6-5 and TRBJ2-1, with D possibly matching TRBD1 (6 bases). Germline V gives CDR1 MNHEY, CDR2 SVGAGI. This CDR3 comprises 15 residues. V lost 6 bases, J lost 4 bases, and 16 bases lay in between. The CDR3 region has the DNA TGTGCCAGCAGCGAGGACTGGACAGATTACAATGAGCAGTTCTTC. Translated: CASSEDWTDYNEQFF.

The chain is built from TRBV11-3 and TRBJ1-5, with D possibly TRBD1 on 6 matching bases. The ends were cut back, 6 bases at V and 6 bases at J, with 12 bases in the middle. The CDR3 sequence is 13 residues long. From germline, CDR1 is SGHNT and CDR2 YENEEA. The CDR3 spells CASRRYRVQPQHF. The CDR3 DNA follows: TGTGCCAGCAGACGATACAGGGTTCAGCCCCAGCATTTT.

This chain links TRBV30 with TRBJ2-7, with 8 bases matching TRBD1. CDR1 is GTSNPN and CDR2 is SVGIG in the germline V gene (reference sequence). Trimming cost V 2 bases and J 3 bases; bases outside gene matches: 9. The length of the CDR3 is 15 residues. The CDR3 bases are TGTGCCTGGAGTCGCCCCGGGACAGGAGACTACGAGCAGTACTTC. This gives the protein CAWSRPGTGDYEQYF.

The chain combines TRBV7-9 with TRBJ1-5, with 10 positions matching TRBD1. Trimming took 5 bases from V and 5 from J; bases not matched to a gene: 6. The CDR3 is 15 residues long. The germline gives CDR1 SEHNR, CDR2 FQNEAQ (reference sequence). The CDR3 protein is CASSPDRGGYQPQHF. DNA for the CDR3: TGTGCCAGCAGCCCGGACAGGGGGGGCTATCAGCCCCAGCATTTT.

The rearrangement links TRBV7-9 to TRBJ2-1; tentatively, D is TRBD1 (5 bases). From germline, CDR1 is SEHNR and CDR2 FQNEAQ (reference sequence). The CDR3 is 16 amino acids. The ends were cut back, 3 bases at V and 6 bases at J, with 18 bases in the middle. This CDR3 is CASSLGPDSLGNEQFF. In DNA form, the CDR3 reads TGTGCCAGCAGCTTGGGGCCAGACAGTTTAGGCAATGAGCAGTTCTTC. The variable domain in full, completed from reference TRBV7-9 and TRBJ2-1, reads DTGVSQNPRHKITKRGQNVTFRCDPISEHNRLYWYRQTLGQGPEFLTYFQNEAQLEKSRLLSDRFSAERPKGSFSTLEIQRTEQGDSAMYLCASSLGPDSLGNEQFFGPGTRLTVL.